What follows are 19 T cell receptor beta chains derived from one specimen sequenced in a study of early T cells in non-severe SARS-CoV-2 infection. MiXCR, applied by TCRdb to the 5' RACE reads, yields one record per CDR3 protein. The sample lists about 80,000 distinct CDR3 sequences, 12% occurring once. Specimen: whole blood. These receptors were taken from an adult who was a healthcare worker with PCR-confirmed SARS-CoV-2 infection or an uninfected control (not recorded which).

There are many counts of this clonotype. The gene calls are TRBV29-1 and TRBJ1-2; the D is unclear. The CDR3 extends over 15 amino acids. The V gene's germline CDR1 is SQVTM and CDR2 ANQGSEA. V lost 1 base and J 4 bases, leaving 16 bases between the germline ends. As DNA, the CDR3 is TGCAGCGTTGAAGTTTCGTCGGAACGGGTCTATGGCTACACCTTC. This gives the protein CSVEVSSERVYGYTF. The complete variable domain, with remaining parts taken from reference TRBV29-1 and TRBJ1-2, reads SAVISQKPSRDICQRGTSLTIQCQVDSQVTMMFWYRQQPGQSLTLIATANQGSEATYESGFVIDKFPISRPNLTFSTLTVSNMSPEDSSIYLCSVEVSSERVYGYTFGSGTRLTVV.

The V call is TRBV6-6, the J call TRBJ2-3; D call uncertain. The V gene's germline CDR1 is MNHNY and CDR2 SVGAGI (reference sequence). The CDR3 spans 13 residues. Between the trimmed V and J ends, which lost 5 bases and 4 bases, there was a span of 10 bases. In DNA form, the CDR3 reads TGTGCCAGCAGTCCACGAGTGCCAGATACGCAGTATTTT. Its translation: CASSPRVPDTQYF.

This clonotype was counted only a few times. The CDR3 nucleotides are TGTGCCAGCAGTGACACGACCAAAGATACGCAGTATTTT. It yields the protein CASSDTTKDTQYF. The chain has TRBV6-4 and TRBJ2-3; D call uncertain. V lost 2 bases and J lost 5, with 8 bases in between. Germline V lookup: CDR1 MRHNA, CDR2 SNTAGT. The CDR3 is made up of 13 amino acids.

This clonotype was seen repeatedly, ten times or more. The rearrangement links TRBV18 to TRBJ1-1; no clear D. V was clipped by 5 bases and J by 1 base, with 14 bases between them. Germline-derived CDR1 and CDR2 are KGHSH and LQKENI. The CDR3 extends over 15 amino acids. The CDR3 DNA reads TGTGCCAGCTCAGCCTCTGTGAATCAGAACACTGAAGCTTTCTTT. Translation: CASSASVNQNTEAFF.

The table lists this clonotype with many counts. The chain is built from TRBV12-3 or TRBV12-4 and TRBJ2-5; D is tentatively TRBD1 or TRBD2 (6 bases each). The CDR3 loop spans 17 amino acids. V lost 5 bases and J 2 bases, leaving 21 bases between the germline ends. The CDR3 DNA reads TGTGCCAGCAGTACAGGGTCCTGGCTGCGGGGACAAGAGACCCAGTACTTC. It translates to CASSTGSWLRGQETQYF.

This clonotype was seen many times. The chain is built from TRBV27 and TRBJ2-7; 7 bases line up with TRBD1. Per the germline V gene, CDR1 is MNHEY and CDR2 is SMNVEV (reference sequence). The CDR3 is 14 residues long. Trimming removed 0 bases from V and 5 bases from J; junction bases left unmatched: 4. CDR3 residues: CASSLSDRLHEQYF. The CDR3 DNA follows: TGTGCCAGCAGTTTATCGGACAGGCTCCACGAGCAGTACTTC.

This clonotype is labeled medium-sized (0.01 to 0.1%). The gene calls are TRBV20-1 and TRBJ2-6, with TRBD2 matching over 7 bases. The CDR3 is 17 residues long. From germline, CDR1 is DFQATT and CDR2 SNEGSKA (reference sequence). With V trimmed by 2 bases and J by 0 bases, 7 bases remained unmatched. For the CDR3, the DNA is TGCAGTGCTAGATCCGGGACTACGGGCTCTGGGGCCAACGTCCTGACTTTC. Its protein product is CSARSGTTGSGANVLTF.

This clonotype was recorded a few times. The genes are TRBV11-3 and TRBJ1-1, with D unclear. There are 13 residues in the CDR3. CDR1 is SGHNT and CDR2 is YENEEA in the germline V gene. The V gene lost 5 bases and the J gene lost 4 bases, with 11 bases spanning the gap. The CDR3 DNA follows: TGTGCCAGCAGCCCACCCTCGGGCACTGAAGCTTTCTTT. Protein: CASSPPSGTEAFF.

This clonotype was found many times. The V call is TRBV30, the J call TRBJ2-3; D unclear. V lost 0 bases to trimming and J lost 4 bases, with 5 bases between them. Germline V gene sequence: CDR1 GTSNPN, CDR2 SVGIG (reference sequence). The CDR3 is 12 amino acids. The CDR3 bases are TGTGCCTGGAGTGTAGGGTCAGATACGCAGTATTTT. It encodes CAWSVGSDTQYF. Together with reference TRBV30 and TRBJ2-3, the CDR3 gives the full variable domain: SQTIHQWPATLVQPVGSPLSLECTVEGTSNPNLYWYRQAAGRGLQLLFYSVGIGQISSEVPQNLSASRPQDRQFILSSKKLLLSDSGFYLCAWSVGSDTQYFGPGTRLTVL.

This clonotype was detected only a few times. The rearrangement links TRBV5-5 to TRBJ2-6, with no clear D. CDR1 and CDR2 from the germline V gene are SGHKS and YYEKEE (reference sequence). V lost 1 base and J lost 1, with 3 bases in between. The CDR3 runs to 14 residues. Here the CDR3 reads CASSLQSGANVLTF. The CDR3 nucleotides read TGTGCCAGCAGCTTGCAGTCTGGGGCCAACGTCCTGACTTTC.

This clonotype appeared once. The chain recombines TRBV28 with TRBJ2-3, with 8 positions matching TRBD2. Germline V gene lookup returns CDR1 MDHEN and CDR2 SYDVKM. CDR3 length: 15 amino acids. V was pared by 5 bases and J by 5 bases, with 9 bases of the junction left unmatched. Here the CDR3 reads CASSPQAGDGDTQYF. The CDR3 DNA sequence: TGTGCCAGCAGTCCCCAAGCGGGGGATGGAGATACGCAGTATTTT.

The rearrangement joins TRBV7-9 to TRBJ1-2, with 7 bases lining up with TRBD1. Germline V lookup: CDR1 SEHNR, CDR2 FQNEAQ (reference sequence). The CDR3 has 14 residues. Trimming removed 5 bases from V and 6 bases from J; junction bases left unmatched: 9. The DNA for the CDR3 is TGTGCCAGCAGCAGCTCACAGGGGAGCCATGGCTACACCTTC. Translating it yields CASSSSQGSHGYTF. Full variable domain (missing parts from reference TRBV7-9 and TRBJ1-2): DTGVSQNPRHKITKRGQNVTFRCDPISEHNRLYWYRQTLGQGPEFLTYFQNEAQLEKSRLLSDRFSAERPKGSFSTLEIQRTEQGDSAMYLCASSSSQGSHGYTFGSGTRLTVV.

Only a few counts were recorded for this clonotype. The CDR3 sequence: CASSGGGPVTEAFF. The CDR3 nucleotides read TGCGCCAGCAGCGGAGGGGGTCCGGTCACTGAAGCTTTCTTT. V gene TRBV5-1 combines with J gene TRBJ1-1; TRBD1 might be the D (6 bases). Looked up from germline, CDR1 is SGHRS and CDR2 is YFSETQ. The CDR3 runs to 14 residues. Trimming shortened V by 4 bases and J by 4 bases, and 14 bases separated the two germline ends.

The CDR3 loop reads CASSNEAGGRSYNEQFF. CDR3 in DNA: TGTGCCAGCAGCAACGAAGCCGGGGGGCGCTCCTACAATGAGCAGTTCTTC. The chain employs TRBV21-1 and TRBJ2-1; the table's TRBD1 call for D was not verified on the DNA. TRBV21-1 is annotated as a pseudogene. The CDR3 spans 17 residues.

V is TRBV7-9 and J is TRBJ1-2; D is unclear. Germline CDR1 reads SEHNR; CDR2 reads FQNEAQ (reference sequence). The CDR3 is 15 amino acids. The ends were cut back, 4 bases at V and 2 bases at J, with 14 bases in the middle. The CDR3 region has the DNA TGTGCCAGCAGCTCATTCTCCGGGCCAAACTATGGCTACACCTTC. Residues: CASSSFSGPNYGYTF.

The chain joins TRBV5-4 to TRBJ2-5; 9 bases map to TRBD2. Looked up from germline, CDR1 is SGHNT and CDR2 is YYREEE (reference sequence). CDR3 length: 16 residues. Unmatched junction bases numbered 8, after V lost 0 bases and J lost 5 bases. DNA of the CDR3: TGTGCCAGCAGCTTGGGAGGCGGGGGGGCCTTTGAGACCCAGTACTTC. Its translation: CASSLGGGGAFETQYF.

This clonotype turned up a few times. A much bigger clone sits one base away, suggesting this may be a read error. The gene calls are TRBV5-4 and TRBJ2-1, with TRBD2 identical over 10 bases. Germline V gives CDR1 SGHNT, CDR2 YYREEE (reference sequence). The CDR3 is 15 residues long. The DNA for the CDR3 is TGTGCCAACAGCTTGTTTCTAGCGGGAGCCAATGAGCAGTTCTTC. Amino acid sequence: CANSLFLAGANEQFF.

The table lists this clonotype with many counts. The chain has TRBV29-1 and TRBJ2-7, with 7 bases fitting TRBD2. The CDR3 runs to 14 residues. Trimming removed 6 bases from V and 0 bases from J; junction bases left unmatched: 8. Germline-derived CDR1 and CDR2 are SQVTM and ANQGSEA. The CDR3 DNA is TGCAGCGTCCAGACTAGCCTCAGCTCCTACGAGCAGTACTTC. Its translation: CSVQTSLSSYEQYF.

This clonotype was counted at least ten times. This chain joins TRBV18 and TRBJ2-4; the match to TRBD2 covers 9 bases. Trimming cost V 0 bases and J 8 bases; bases outside gene matches: 2. The CDR3 sequence is 14 residues long. Germline assignment: CDR1 KGHSH and CDR2 LQKENI. CDR3 sequence (DNA): TGTGCCAGCTCACCACCAGCGGGAGGATACATTCAGTACTTC. Translated: CASSPPAGGYIQYF. Full variable domain (remainder filled in from reference TRBV18 and TRBJ2-4): NAGVMQNPRHLVRRRGQEARLRCSPMKGHSHVYWYRQLPEEGLKFMVYLQKENIIDESGMPKERFSAEFPKEGPSILRIQQVVRGDSAAYFCASSPPAGGYIQYFGAGTRLSVL.